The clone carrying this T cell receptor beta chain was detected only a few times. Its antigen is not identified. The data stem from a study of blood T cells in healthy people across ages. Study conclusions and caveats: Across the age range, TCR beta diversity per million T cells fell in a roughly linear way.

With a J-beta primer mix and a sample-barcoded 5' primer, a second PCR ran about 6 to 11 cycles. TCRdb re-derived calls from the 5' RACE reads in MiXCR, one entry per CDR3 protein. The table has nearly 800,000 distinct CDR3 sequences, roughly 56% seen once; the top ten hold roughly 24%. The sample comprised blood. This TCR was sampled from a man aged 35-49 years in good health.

The CDR3 is CSVSKGPYEQYF. CDR3 coding DNA: TGCAGCGTTTCTAAGGGGCCCTACGAGCAGTACTTC. This chain uses TRBV29-1 with TRBJ2-7; D is possibly TRBD1 (5 bases). Germline lookup yields CDR1 SQVTM and CDR2 ANQGSEA. The ends were cut back, 5 bases at V and 2 bases at J, with 10 bases in the middle. The CDR3 has 12 amino acids.